Detailed here is one T cell receptor beta chain. Its antigen is as yet unknown. These data come from a study of T cell responses to AZD1222 COVID-19 vaccine. The study, taken as a whole, reports: It should be noted that donors were predominantly white British and more often female, and clonal diversity was possibly underestimated. The study sampled repertoires only after the peak T cell response. Two AZD1222 administrations were followed by greater Spike-specific TCR breadth and depth. Regions 160-218 and 743-854 held dominance among vaccine-associated CD4 TCRs, which spanned spike.

The CDR3 spans 14 residues. V gave up 1 base and J gave up 1 base, with 7 bases separating them. Germline CDR1 and CDR2: SEHNR and FQNEAQ (reference sequence). Assay: immunoSEQ multiplex PCR; the TCRdb copy retains only in-frame clones and omits some. The sample carries 55,000 to 65,000 clones, approximately 80% recorded once. The sequence derives from an adult who received the AZD1222 COVID-19 vaccine. V usage is TRBV7-9 and J usage is TRBJ1-2; D unresolved. Sequenced here: peripheral blood, sampled 28 days after the second AZD1222 dose. Here the CDR3 DNA reads TGTGCCAGCAGCTTAGGCGGGAATAACTATGGCTACACCTTC. Protein product: CASSLGGNNYGYTF.